This T cell receptor (beta chain) is drawn from a study of T cell changes during pregnancy in multiple sclerosis. This CDR3 comprises 15 residues. Germline V gene lookup returns CDR1 SGHTA and CDR2 FQGNSA. Losses at the gene ends were 5 bases for V and 5 bases for J; bases not matched to a gene: 10. Some clones are missing from TCRdb's copy, which holds only in-frame ones; the method was immunoSEQ multiplex PCR. The sample shows about 73,000 clones, around 90% of them seen only once. This sequence joins TRBV7-2 and TRBJ1-2; 8 bases line up with TRBD1. The sample here was peripheral blood, taken after pregnancy. The TCR originated in a female donor in good health, enrolled as a control in a pregnancy study. CDR3 nucleotide sequence: TGTGCCAGCAGCACCTCCAGGGGGCGCGGGTATGGCTACACCTTC. Translating it yields CASSTSRGRGYGYTF.